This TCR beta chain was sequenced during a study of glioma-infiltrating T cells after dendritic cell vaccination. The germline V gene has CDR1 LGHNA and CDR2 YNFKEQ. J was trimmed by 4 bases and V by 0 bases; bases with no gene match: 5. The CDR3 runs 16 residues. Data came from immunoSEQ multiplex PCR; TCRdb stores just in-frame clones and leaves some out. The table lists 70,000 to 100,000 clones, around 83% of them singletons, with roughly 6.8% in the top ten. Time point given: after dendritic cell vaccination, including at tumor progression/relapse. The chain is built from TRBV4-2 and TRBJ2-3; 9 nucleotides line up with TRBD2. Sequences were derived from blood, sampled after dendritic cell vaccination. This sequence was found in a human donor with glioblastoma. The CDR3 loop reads CASSQESGGFPDTQYF. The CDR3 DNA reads TGTGCCAGCAGCCAAGAAAGCGGGGGGTTCCCAGATACGCAGTATTTT.